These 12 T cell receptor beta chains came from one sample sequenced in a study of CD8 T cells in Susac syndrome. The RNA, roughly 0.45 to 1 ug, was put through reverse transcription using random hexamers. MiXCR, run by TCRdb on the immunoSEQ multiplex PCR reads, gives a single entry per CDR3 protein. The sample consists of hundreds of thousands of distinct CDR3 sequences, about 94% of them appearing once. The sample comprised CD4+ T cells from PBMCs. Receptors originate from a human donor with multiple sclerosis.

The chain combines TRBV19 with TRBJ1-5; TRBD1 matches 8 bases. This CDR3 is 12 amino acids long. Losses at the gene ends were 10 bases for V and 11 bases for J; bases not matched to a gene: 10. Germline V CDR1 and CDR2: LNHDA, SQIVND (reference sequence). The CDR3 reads CATAGGPGAQHF. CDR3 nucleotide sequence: TGTGCCACAGCAGGGGGCCCAGGGGCCCAGCATTTT.

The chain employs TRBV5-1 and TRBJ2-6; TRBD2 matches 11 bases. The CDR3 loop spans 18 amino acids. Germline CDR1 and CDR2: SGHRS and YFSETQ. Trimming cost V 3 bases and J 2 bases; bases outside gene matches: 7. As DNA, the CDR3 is TGCGCCAGCAGCTCAGTAGCGGGGGGGGTCACTGGGGCCAACGTCCTGACTTTC. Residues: CASSSVAGGVTGANVLTF.

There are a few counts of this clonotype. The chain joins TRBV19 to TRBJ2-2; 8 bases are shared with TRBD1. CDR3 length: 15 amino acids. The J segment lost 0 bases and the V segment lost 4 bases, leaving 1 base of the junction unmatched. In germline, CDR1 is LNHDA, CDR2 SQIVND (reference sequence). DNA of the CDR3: TGTGCCAGTAGTAGACAGGGGCCGAACACCGGGGAGCTGTTTTTT. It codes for CASSRQGPNTGELFF.

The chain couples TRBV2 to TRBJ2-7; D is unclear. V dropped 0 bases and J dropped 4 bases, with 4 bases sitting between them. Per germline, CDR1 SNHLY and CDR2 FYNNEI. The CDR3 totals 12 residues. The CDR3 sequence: CASSEARYEQYF. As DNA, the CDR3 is TGTGCCAGCAGTGAAGCAAGGTACGAGCAGTACTTC. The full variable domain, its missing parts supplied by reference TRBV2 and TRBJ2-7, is EPEVTQTPSHQVTQMGQEVILRCVPISNHLYFYWYRQILGQKVEFLVSFYNNEISEKSEIFDDQFSVERPDGSNFTLKIRSTKLEDSAMYFCASSEARYEQYFGPGTRLTVT.

The CDR3 bases are TGTGCCAGCAGCCCCCCCCGGGGGTCGAGTGAAAAACTGTTTTTT. Protein: CASSPPRGSSEKLFF. V usage is TRBV7-9 and J usage is TRBJ1-4; possible D gene TRBD1, 5 bases. Trimming took off 5 bases at V and 7 bases at J, with 17 bases between the two ends. This CDR3 is built from 15 residues. CDR1 and CDR2 (germline): SEHNR, FQNEAQ (reference sequence). The whole variable domain, filled in from reference TRBV7-9 and TRBJ1-4, reads DTGVSQNPRHKITKRGQNVTFRCDPISEHNRLYWYRQTLGQGPEFLTYFQNEAQLEKSRLLSDRFSAERPKGSFSTLEIQRTEQGDSAMYLCASSPPRGSSEKLFFGSGTQLSVL.

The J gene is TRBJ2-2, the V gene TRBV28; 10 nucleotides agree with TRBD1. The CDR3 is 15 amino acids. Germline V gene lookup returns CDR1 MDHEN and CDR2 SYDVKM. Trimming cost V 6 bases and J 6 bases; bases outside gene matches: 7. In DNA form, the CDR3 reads TGTGCCAGCAGCCGGGACGGGACAGGGGCCGGGGAGCTGTTTTTT. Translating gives CASSRDGTGAGELFF.

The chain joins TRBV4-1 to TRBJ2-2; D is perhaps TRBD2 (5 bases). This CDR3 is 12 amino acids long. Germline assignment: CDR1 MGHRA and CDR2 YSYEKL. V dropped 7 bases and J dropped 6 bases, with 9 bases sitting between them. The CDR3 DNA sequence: TGCGCCAGCAACTTCGGGGCCGGGGAGCTGTTTTTT. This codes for CASNFGAGELFF.

CDR3 DNA sequence: TGCAGTGCTCCAATCGGGCAGAGCTCCTATAATTCACCCCTCCACTTT. Its protein is CSAPIGQSSYNSPLHF. The chain employs TRBV20-1 and TRBJ1-6; D gene uncertain. This CDR3 is built from 16 residues. Germline CDR1 is DFQATT and CDR2 is SNEGSKA (reference sequence). The V and J ends lost 5 bases and 0 bases respectively, with 14 bases between them.

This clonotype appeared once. The CDR3 region has the DNA TGTGCCTGCCACCTTGGGGGTCTAGAGACCCAGTACTTC. Protein: CACHLGGLETQYF. The chain uses TRBV30 and TRBJ2-5; D tentatively reads TRBD1 or TRBD2 (5 bases each). The CDR3 covers 13 residues. The germline V and J ends were trimmed by 6 bases and 4 bases, with 15 bases remaining between them. In germline, CDR1 is GTSNPN, CDR2 SVGIG (reference sequence).

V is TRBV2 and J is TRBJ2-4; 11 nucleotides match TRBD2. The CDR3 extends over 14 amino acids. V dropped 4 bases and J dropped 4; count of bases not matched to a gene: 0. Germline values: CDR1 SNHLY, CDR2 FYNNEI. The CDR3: CASSGLAGKNIQYF. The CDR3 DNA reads TGTGCCAGCAGTGGACTAGCGGGGAAAAACATTCAGTACTTC.

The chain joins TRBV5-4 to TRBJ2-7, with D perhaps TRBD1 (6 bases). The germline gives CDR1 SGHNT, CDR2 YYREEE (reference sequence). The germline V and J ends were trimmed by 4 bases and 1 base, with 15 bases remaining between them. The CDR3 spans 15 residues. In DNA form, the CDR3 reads TGTGCCAGCAGCGGCACAGGGTCAAATTCCTACGAGCAGTACGTC. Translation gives CASSGTGSNSYEQYV.

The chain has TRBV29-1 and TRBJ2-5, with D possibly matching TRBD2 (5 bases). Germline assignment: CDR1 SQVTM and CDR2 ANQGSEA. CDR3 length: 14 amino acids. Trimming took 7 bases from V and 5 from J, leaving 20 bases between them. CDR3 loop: CSASNGGGRETQYF. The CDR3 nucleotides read TGCAGCGCCAGCAACGGAGGTGGTAGGGAGACCCAGTACTTC.